A single T cell receptor (beta chain) is shown here with its context. The CDR3 runs to 15 residues. Germline-derived CDR1 and CDR2 are LGHNA and YSLEER. J lost 6 bases, V lost 1 base, and 5 bases had no gene match. The source of the sample is a study of blood T cell repertoires in COVID-19. Original analysis: Amplified reference gene primers provided the basis for estimating nucleated cell counts. The method was immunoSEQ multiplex PCR; TCRdb's version includes in-frame clones alone and lacks a portion of them. The V and J calls and clone size are taken from that table; D and trimming were inferred from the DNA. The sample lists 350,000 or so clones, roughly 90% occurring once.

The sequence came from a man in his late teens or twenties with active or convalescent COVID-19. V and J are TRBV4-3 and TRBJ1-5; 8 bases are shared with TRBD1. The specimen was peripheral blood. This CDR3 reads CASSQGDRLRQPQHF. As DNA, the CDR3 is TGCGCCAGCAGCCAAGGGGACAGGCTCCGTCAGCCCCAGCATTTT.